This T cell receptor (beta chain) comes out of a study of identical twins. V was shortened by 6 bases and J by 0 bases, with 6 bases between the two germline ends. The CDR3 totals 12 residues. This clonotype was picked up many times. What it recognizes is unknown. Each CDR3 protein gets one entry after TCRdb re-called the 5' RACE reads with MiXCR. The repertoire holds under 500,000 distinct CDR3 sequences, with about 13% as singletons. Notes on the study in general: Researchers reported weaker excess twin sharing in beta out-of-frame sequences.

These data also featured in a second study, about yellow fever vaccine responses in identical twins.

The V and J genes are TRBV12-3 or TRBV12-4 and TRBJ2-7, with a possible D match to TRBD2 (6 bases). The specimen sequenced was CD4+ T cells sorted from blood. The origin of this receptor is a woman in her late teens or twenties in good health. CDR3: CASSGSSYEQYF. CDR3 sequence (DNA): TGTGCCAGCAGCGGGAGCTCCTACGAGCAGTACTTC.